This TCR beta chain is drawn from a study of blood T cell repertoires in COVID-19. The sample holds one count of this clone. Measured with immunoSEQ multiplex PCR; TCRdb has only the in-frame clones, and not every one. The sample includes 220,000 or so clones, roughly 83% of them seen just once. This CDR3 contains 15 residues. Germline V gene sequence: CDR1 MNHEY, CDR2 SVGAGI. V dropped 7 bases and J dropped 2 bases, with 15 bases sitting between them. The clonotype was recovered from a woman in her fifties or sixties who had recovered from COVID-19. The sequencing input was PBMCs or T cells enriched from blood (not recorded which). The rearrangement uses TRBV6-5 and TRBJ1-3; possible D gene TRBD1, 5 bases. The CDR3 is CASTGTHGPGNTIYF. CDR3 in DNA: TGTGCCAGCACAGGGACTCACGGACCTGGAAACACCATATATTTT.